Reported below is one TCR beta chain. Its antigen specificity is not known. Within one base of it there is no much larger clone, and no base qualities were kept. The instrument was a 454 GS FLX Titanium. TCR libraries were built from about 500 ng of total RNA with a previously published linear amplification protocol. Sequencing was performed on the Roche/454 Genome Sequencer with Titanium chemistry. Under the source paper's analysis protocol: From roughly five of the healthy donors, about 78,000 rearranged TCR alpha transcripts were sequenced. Unique TCR clonotypes were defined by the CDR3 junction under IMGT nomenclature, and duplicate transcripts were removed. CD4 versus CD8 status was modeled on V and J genes by logistic regression in R 2.13.0, with adjustment for donor effects and Bonferroni correction for multiple testing. TCRdb took the public reads, trimmed them with fastp at Q25, ran MiXCR for clone calling and kept in-frame beta chains. Entries are consolidated by CDR3 protein sequence, retaining the most common genes and DNA. TCRdb, not the original authors, processed these V and J calls. Counted in this sample were approximately 180,000 distinct CDR3 sequences; over 60% of them appeared once. The top ten clonotypes cover about 2.3% of the sample.

Cells with a CD4+CD8-CD45RO-CD45RA+ profile were isolated by FACS and defined as naive CD4+ T cells, and those with a CD8+CD4-CD45RA+CD27bright profile were defined as naive CD8+ T cells. Sorting used antibodies against CD4 (RPA-T4), CD8 (SK1), CD27 (O323), CD45RA (HI100) and CD45RO (UCHL1). This sample was taken from a study of healthy donors' naive CD4 and CD8 T cells (dated by TCRdb to the mid-2010s). Concerning the study at large: Donor selection covered three age groups (20-25, 40-50 and 60-70 years) with five to seven people in each, and the resulting cohort had a mean age of approximately 44 and was half female. For TCR alpha, a new primer set covering all functional IMGT alpha gene variants was designed, and the rest of the protocol matched the beta-chain workflow. The study sequenced rearranged TCR alpha and beta chains from naive CD4+ and CD8+ T cells to test how TCR variation relates to lineage commitment. The peripheral blood mononuclear cells came from about 18 individuals who were healthy and unrelated. Donors were HLA-typed by sequencing at HLA-A, -B, -C, -DRB1, -DQB1 and -DPB1 using the SBTexcellerator protocol, an ABI3130xl analyzer and SBTengine software.

The research as a whole found: Naive CD4+ and CD8+ cells reportedly showed biased usage of most V and J gene segments, and this bias was consistent across donors and independent of HLA genotype. Taken together, V genes, J genes and CDR3 charge appeared to account for roughly an eighth of the variance in CD4/CD8 propensity, mostly acting in an additive way. Because the alpha and beta chains were sequenced in bulk, pairing them was not possible, and so effects of the combined chains went unevaluated. In both chains, CD4+ lineage was associated with a positively charged CDR3, and CD8+ lineage was associated with a negatively charged CDR3. The study did not directly address possible repertoire bias arising from homeostatic proliferation of naive T cells.

Sequences were obtained from naive CD4+ and CD8+ T cells sorted from blood, pooled from several donors. The meaning of the sample's cell subset or site label: FACS-sorted naive CD4+ (CD45RO-CD45RA+) and naive CD8+ (CD45RA+CD27bright) T cells. This TCR was recovered from a pool of human donors in good health; the sample pools cells from several healthy donors.

The sequenced DNA: TGTGCCAGCAGTTTACAGAGTCGGAGCACAGATACGCAGTATTTT. Translated, this gives CASSLQSRSTDTQYF. The chain uses TRBV28 and TRBJ2-3, with the D gene uncertain. Trimming at the junction amounts to 2 bases on V and 0 bases on J, and the germline ends lie 9 bases apart. Based on the germline V gene, the CDR1 and CDR2 sequences are MDHEN and SYDVKM. The CDR3 sequence holds 15 residues, the cysteine and phenylalanine included. The CDR3 DNA has 45 bases and is translated from base 1.